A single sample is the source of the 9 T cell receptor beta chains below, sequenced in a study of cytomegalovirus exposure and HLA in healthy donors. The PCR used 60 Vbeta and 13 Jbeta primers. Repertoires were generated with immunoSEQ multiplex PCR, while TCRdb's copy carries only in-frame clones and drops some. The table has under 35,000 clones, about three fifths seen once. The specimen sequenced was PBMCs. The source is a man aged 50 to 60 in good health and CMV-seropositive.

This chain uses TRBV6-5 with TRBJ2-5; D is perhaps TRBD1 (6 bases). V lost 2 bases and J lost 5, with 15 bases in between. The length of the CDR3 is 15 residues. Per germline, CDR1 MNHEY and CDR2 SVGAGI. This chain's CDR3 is CASSYLPGDVETQYF. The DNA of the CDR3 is TGTGCCAGCAGTTACCTACCAGGGGATGTGGAGACCCAGTACTTC.

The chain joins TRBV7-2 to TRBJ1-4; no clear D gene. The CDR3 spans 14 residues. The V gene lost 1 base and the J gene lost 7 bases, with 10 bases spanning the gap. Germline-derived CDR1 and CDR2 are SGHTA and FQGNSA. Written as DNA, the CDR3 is TGTGCCAGCAGCTTAGGCAGTGGTGGTGAAAAACTGTTTTTT. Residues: CASSLGSGGEKLFF.

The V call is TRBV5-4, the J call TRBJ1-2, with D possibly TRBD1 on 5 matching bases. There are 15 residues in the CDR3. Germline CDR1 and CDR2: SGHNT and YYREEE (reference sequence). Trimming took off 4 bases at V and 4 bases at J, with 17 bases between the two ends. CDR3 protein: CASSPRDFFSYGYTF. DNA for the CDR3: TGTGCCAGCAGCCCCCGGGACTTCTTTAGCTATGGCTACACCTTC.

The CDR3 loop is CASSQDGAGATDTQYF. CDR3 in DNA: TGCGCCAGCAGCCAAGACGGAGCGGGGGCTACAGATACGCAGTATTTT. V gene TRBV4-3 combines with J gene TRBJ2-3; 8 bases match TRBD2. V was pared by 0 bases and J by 3 bases, with 5 bases of the junction left unmatched. The CDR3 is 16 residues long. Germline V lookup: CDR1 LGHNA, CDR2 YSLEER.

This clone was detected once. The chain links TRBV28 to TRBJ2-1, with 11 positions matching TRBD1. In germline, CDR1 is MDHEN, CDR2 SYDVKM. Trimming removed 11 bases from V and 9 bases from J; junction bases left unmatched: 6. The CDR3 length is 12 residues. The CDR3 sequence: CAARGTGGEQFF. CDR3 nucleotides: TGTGCCGCCCGGGGGACAGGGGGTGAGCAGTTCTTC.

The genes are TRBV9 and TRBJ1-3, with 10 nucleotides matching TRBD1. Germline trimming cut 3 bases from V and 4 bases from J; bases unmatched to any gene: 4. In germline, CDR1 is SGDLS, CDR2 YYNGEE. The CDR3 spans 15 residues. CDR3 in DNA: TGTGCCAGCAGCGGGGGGACAGGGGAAGGAAACACCATATATTTT. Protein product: CASSGGTGEGNTIYF. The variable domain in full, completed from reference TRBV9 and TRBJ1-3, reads DSGVTQTPKHLITATGQRVTLRCSPRSGDLSVYWYQQSLDQGLQFLIQYYNGEERAKGNILERFSAQQFPDLHSELNLSSLELGDSALYFCASSGGTGEGNTIYFGEGSWLTVV.

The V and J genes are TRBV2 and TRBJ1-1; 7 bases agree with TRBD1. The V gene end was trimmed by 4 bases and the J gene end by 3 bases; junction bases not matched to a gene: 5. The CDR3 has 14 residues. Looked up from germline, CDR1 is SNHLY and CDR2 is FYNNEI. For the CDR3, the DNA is TGTGCCAGCAGTGGCAACAGGGGACACACTGAAGCTTTCTTT. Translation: CASSGNRGHTEAFF.

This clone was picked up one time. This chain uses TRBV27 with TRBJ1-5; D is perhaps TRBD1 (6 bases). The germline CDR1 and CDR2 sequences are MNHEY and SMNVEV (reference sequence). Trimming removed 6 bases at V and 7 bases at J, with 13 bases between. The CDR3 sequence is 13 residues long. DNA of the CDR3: TGTGCCAGCAGAAGAACAGGGCAGCAGCCCCAGCATTTT. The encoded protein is CASRRTGQQPQHF.

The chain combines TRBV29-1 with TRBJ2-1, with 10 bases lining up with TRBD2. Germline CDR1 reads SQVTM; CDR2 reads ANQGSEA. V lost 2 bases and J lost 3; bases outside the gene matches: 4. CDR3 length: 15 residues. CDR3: CSVESLAGDYNEQFF. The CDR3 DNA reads TGCAGCGTTGAAAGCCTAGCGGGAGACTACAATGAGCAGTTCTTC.